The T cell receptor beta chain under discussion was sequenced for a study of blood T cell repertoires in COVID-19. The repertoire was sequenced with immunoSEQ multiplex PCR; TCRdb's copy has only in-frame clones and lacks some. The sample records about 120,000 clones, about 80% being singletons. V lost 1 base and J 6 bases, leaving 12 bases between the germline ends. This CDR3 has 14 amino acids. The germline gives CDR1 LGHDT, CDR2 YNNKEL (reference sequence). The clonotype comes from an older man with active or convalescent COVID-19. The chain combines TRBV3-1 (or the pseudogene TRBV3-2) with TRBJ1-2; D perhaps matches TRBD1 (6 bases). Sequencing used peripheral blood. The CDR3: CASSQVQGTDGYTF. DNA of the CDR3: TGTGCCAGCAGCCAAGTCCAGGGGACCGATGGCTACACCTTC.